In this sample, the clone carrying this TCR beta chain turned up many times. Antigen specificity is unknown. This sample was included in a study of T-cell memory formation after mild COVID-19. General study results and limits: Contracting clones from day 15 to 85 showed balanced CD4/CD8; later expanders favored CD4+.

From the 5' RACE reads, TCRdb called clonotypes with MiXCR, one entry per CDR3 protein. Of about 390,000 distinct CDR3 sequences in the sample, approximately 15% were seen once. Germline CDR1 reads WSHSY; CDR2 reads SAAADI. This CDR3 region has 13 residues. Germline trimming cut 6 bases from V and 1 base from J; bases unmatched to any gene: 1. This TCR was sampled from a man younger than 35 who had mild COVID-19 (a few samples of this study predate the infection). Cell type and time point are not known. The sample comprised PBMCs or a T cell subset sorted from them (not recorded which). The chain employs TRBV10-2 and TRBJ2-3; TRBD1 matches at 7 bases. The CDR3 region has the DNA TGCGCCAGCAGAGACAGGGGCACAGATACGCAGTATTTT. Protein product: CASRDRGTDTQYF.